This TCR beta chain was recorded in a study of OX40 agonist ivuxolimab in advanced cancers. The repertoire was sequenced with immunoSEQ multiplex PCR; TCRdb's copy has only in-frame clones and lacks some. The sample records tens of thousands of clones, roughly 85% being singletons. Deletions cut 4 bases from V and 5 bases from J, with 9 bases between. Looked up from germline, CDR1 is MGHRA and CDR2 is YSYEKL. This CDR3 comprises 13 residues. This sequence originates from an adult with an advanced solid tumor such as melanoma, head and neck, liver or kidney cancer. The sequenced sample was CD4+ or CD8+ T cells sorted from blood, obtained in a trial of the OX40 agonist ivuxolimab. The rearrangement uses TRBV4-1 and TRBJ1-5; D call uncertain. CDR3 DNA sequence: TGCGCCAGCAGCCGAGGAGGAGATCAGCCCCAGCATTTT. Translation gives CASSRGGDQPQHF.